The 7 T cell receptor beta chains given below trace back to one sample, sequenced in a study of shared clonotypes between healthy human individuals. Clones were read by immunoSEQ multiplex PCR, and TCRdb kept only the in-frame ones, dropping some. The table records approximately 500,000 clones, 90% to 96% of them present only once. Sequenced: naive CD4+ T cells sorted from blood. The subset here: CD45RA+ positively selected. These receptors all come from a woman under 40 in good health.

This clone was seen just once. The V and J genes are TRBV27 and TRBJ1-2; no clear D. This CDR3 region has 15 residues. Germline V gene sequence: CDR1 MNHEY, CDR2 SMNVEV (reference sequence). The V end was cut by 7 bases, the J end by 2 bases, with 17 bases between. The CDR3 reads CASMRIGSPNYGYTF. The CDR3 bases are TGTGCCAGCATGAGGATCGGCAGCCCGAACTATGGCTACACCTTC.

The chain has TRBV19 and TRBJ2-5, with TRBD2 identical over 12 bases. The tail of the sequence fits TRBJ2-7 better, so the J call may be wrong. The CDR3 totals 16 residues. Germline lookup yields CDR1 LNHDA and CDR2 SQIVND (reference sequence). The CDR3 DNA is TGTGCCAGTAGTAGATCGACTAGCGGGAGTAGCTACGAGCAGTACTTC. It translates to CASSRSTSGSSYEQYF.

The V and J genes are TRBV27 and TRBJ2-7, with 7 positions matching TRBD2. V shed 6 bases and J 1 base; nucleotides not matched to a gene: 12. This CDR3 spans 16 amino acids. Germline values: CDR1 MNHEY, CDR2 SMNVEV (reference sequence). The CDR3 region has the DNA TGTGCCAGCAGCTCCGGTTTGGGGGGGGGATCCTACGAGCAGTACTTC. Protein: CASSSGLGGGSYEQYF.

The V and J genes are TRBV28 and TRBJ2-2; 11 bases map to TRBD1. The germline CDR1 and CDR2 sequences are MDHEN and SYDVKM. Germline trimming cut 5 bases from V and 4 bases from J; bases unmatched to any gene: 6. The CDR3 length is 16 residues. The DNA for the CDR3 is TGTGCCAGCAGTCTTTGGGACAGGGGGGTCACCGGGGAGCTGTTTTTT. It translates to CASSLWDRGVTGELFF.

The chain recombines TRBV27 with TRBJ1-6, with a possible D match to TRBD1 (5 bases). V dropped 4 bases and J dropped 10 bases, with 23 bases sitting between them. The CDR3 length is 17 residues. Germline values: CDR1 MNHEY, CDR2 SMNVEV (reference sequence). CDR3 sequence reads: CASSYWGGEGRKSPLHF. DNA of the CDR3: TGTGCCAGCAGTTACTGGGGCGGGGAAGGGCGAAAATCACCCCTCCACTTT.

The chain joins TRBV9 to TRBJ2-1; tentatively, D is TRBD2 (5 bases). Germline CDR1 SGDLS, CDR2 YYNGEE. V was cut by 5 bases and J by 2 bases, with 11 bases left in between. This CDR3 contains 14 residues. The CDR3 DNA is TGTGCCAGCAGAGCGGCATTAACCTACAATGAGCAGTTCTTC. Amino acid sequence: CASRAALTYNEQFF.

This clone is a singleton in its sample. The chain carries TRBV28 and TRBJ1-5; D ambiguous. The CDR3 consists of 17 residues. Germline V gives CDR1 MDHEN, CDR2 SYDVKM. The germline V and J ends were trimmed by 6 bases and 0 bases, with 18 bases remaining between them. The CDR3 sequence is CASSLELGSYSNQPQHF. DNA of the CDR3: TGTGCCAGCAGCCTCGAGCTCGGGAGTTATAGCAATCAGCCCCAGCATTTT.